The 15 T cell receptor beta chains reported below all come from one sample, sequenced in a study of T-cell reconstitution after alpha-beta-depleted transplantation in children. Unique molecular identifiers featured in how the TCRbeta library was prepared. MiXCR, applied by TCRdb to the PCR reads, yields one record per CDR3 protein. The data show hundreds of thousands of distinct CDR3 sequences, roughly 16% seen once. The sequences come from PBMCs, mostly from graft donor cells, collected 360 days after TCRalphabeta/CD19-depleted stem cell transplant. These receptor sequences come from a boy less than two years old who had a stem cell transplant for Wiskott-Aldrich syndrome, so the T cells may come from the graft donor.

In this sample, this clonotype turned up a few times. V gene TRBV7-2 combines with J gene TRBJ2-1; D is ambiguous. The CDR3 covers 16 residues. V was clipped by 6 bases and J by 0 bases, with 15 bases between them. The germline V gene encodes CDR1 SGHTA and CDR2 FQGNSA. The DNA for the CDR3 is TGTGCCAGCAGGAAAGACCGGGCCCGCTCCTACAATGAGCAGTTCTTC. This sequence encodes CASRKDRARSYNEQFF.

V gene TRBV29-1 combines with J gene TRBJ1-2; 8 nucleotides agree with TRBD1. The CDR3 is made up of 12 amino acids. Germline V gives CDR1 SQVTM, CDR2 ANQGSEA. V was clipped by 8 bases and J by 2 bases; unmatched bases: 4. The chain's CDR3 is CSSRTGNYGYTF. For the CDR3, the DNA is TGCAGCTCTAGGACAGGGAACTATGGCTACACCTTC. The complete variable domain, with remaining parts taken from reference TRBV29-1 and TRBJ1-2, reads SAVISQKPSRDICQRGTSLTIQCQVDSQVTMMFWYRQQPGQSLTLIATANQGSEATYESGFVIDKFPISRPNLTFSTLTVSNMSPEDSSIYLCSSRTGNYGYTFGSGTRLTVV.

In its sample, this clonotype was seen many times. The chain uses TRBV24-1 and TRBJ2-1; no definite D call. This CDR3 spans 12 amino acids. Germline V gene sequence: CDR1 KGHDR, CDR2 SFDVKD. The V end was cut by 2 bases, the J end by 10 bases, with 8 bases between. CDR3 in amino acids: CATSDSPLEQFF. Here the CDR3 DNA reads TGTGCCACCAGTGATTCCCCCTTGGAGCAGTTCTTC.

The V and J genes are TRBV10-3 and TRBJ2-5, with 9 bases matching TRBD1. The CDR3 is made up of 15 amino acids. The germline gives CDR1 ENHRY, CDR2 SYGVKD. The V gene end was trimmed by 3 bases and the J gene end by 6 bases; junction bases not matched to a gene: 8. This CDR3 is CAISDRTGEWKTQYF. CDR3 DNA: TGTGCCATCAGTGATAGGACAGGGGAATGGAAGACCCAGTACTTC.

The CDR3 loop reads CASSQEIFGLPGNEQFF. For the CDR3, the DNA is TGCGCCAGCAGCCAAGAGATATTCGGACTACCGGGAAATGAGCAGTTCTTC. The rearrangement links TRBV4-3 to TRBJ2-1; maybe TRBD2 (6 bases). V lost 0 bases and J lost 7, with 19 bases in between. Germline V gene lookup returns CDR1 LGHNA and CDR2 YSLEER. The CDR3 has 17 amino acids.

There are many counts of this clonotype. This chain links TRBV19 with TRBJ2-2; the D gene could be TRBD1 or TRBD2 (5 bases each). V was clipped by 7 bases and J by 2 bases, with 11 bases between them. This CDR3 is built from 14 residues. Germline CDR1 and CDR2: LNHDA and SQIVND (reference sequence). DNA for the CDR3: TGTGCCAGTACCGGGACCCTAAACACCGGGGAGCTGTTTTTT. This translates into CASTGTLNTGELFF.

The table lists this clonotype with a few counts. V usage is TRBV30 and J usage is TRBJ2-2; 7 nucleotides line up with TRBD2. Trimming cost V 3 bases and J 6 bases; bases outside gene matches: 4. Germline V lookup: CDR1 GTSNPN, CDR2 SVGIG (reference sequence). The CDR3 totals 13 residues. CDR3 residues: CAWRTSYAGELFF. The DNA of the CDR3 is TGTGCCTGGAGGACTAGCTACGCCGGGGAGCTGTTTTTT.

This clonotype was seen only a few times. The chain employs TRBV5-1 and TRBJ1-1; 7 nucleotides match TRBD1. The CDR3 runs to 16 residues. V was clipped by 0 bases and J by 4 bases; unmatched bases: 9. Germline V gene sequence: CDR1 SGHRS, CDR2 YFSETQ. The CDR3 here is CASSLGQGWGFTEAFF. CDR3 nucleotides: TGCGCCAGCAGCTTGGGACAGGGCTGGGGTTTCACTGAAGCTTTCTTT.

This clonotype was counted between two and nine times. This sequence joins TRBV3-1 and TRBJ2-7; a weak D match, TRBD2 (5 bases). The CDR3 has 15 residues. Germline lookup yields CDR1 LGHDT and CDR2 YNNKEL (reference sequence). Trimming removed 1 base at V and 2 bases at J, with 12 bases between. The CDR3 nucleotides are TGTGCCAGCAGCCAAGGGACGAGCGGACCCTACGAGCAGTACTTC. The encoded protein is CASSQGTSGPYEQYF.

Here the CDR3 DNA reads TGTGCCAGCAGTTTTCCAGGACAGGGGACGTACGAGCAGTACTTC. Translation gives CASSFPGQGTYEQYF. J is TRBJ2-7 and V is TRBV12-3 or TRBV12-4; TRBD1 matches 9 bases. The CDR3 length is 15 residues. After removal of 3 bases from V and 4 bases from J, the junction contained 7 bases not matched to a gene.

The chain combines TRBV5-3 with TRBJ2-4; D not certain. TRBV5-3 is marked as an open reading frame, function uncertain. This CDR3 is 16 amino acids long. Trimming took 9 bases from V and 0 from J, leaving 19 bases between them. The CDR3 DNA reads as TGTGCCATCAGCCACCGGCACCTCCGAGCCAAAAACATTCAGTACTTC. It yields the protein CAISHRHLRAKNIQYF.

The CDR3 sequence is CASSPYAGTSVQGEQYF. CDR3 nucleotide sequence: TGTGCCAGCTCACCTTACGCTGGGACTAGCGTTCAAGGCGAGCAGTACTTC. The chain employs TRBV18 and TRBJ2-7, with 10 bases identical to TRBD2. The CDR3 covers 17 residues. V was clipped by 3 bases and J by 6 bases; unmatched bases: 14. The germline V gene encodes CDR1 KGHSH and CDR2 LQKENI. The variable domain in full, with the rest retrieved from reference TRBV18 and TRBJ2-7, is NAGVMQNPRHLVRRRGQEARLRCSPMKGHSHVYWYRQLPEEGLKFMVYLQKENIIDESGMPKERFSAEFPKEGPSILRIQQVVRGDSAAYFCASSPYAGTSVQGEQYFGPGTRLTVT.

The rearrangement joins TRBV24-1 to TRBJ2-2, with 7 bases that match TRBD1. Germline loops: CDR1 KGHDR, CDR2 SFDVKD. V shed 3 bases, J shed 5 bases, and the junction held 8 bases outside the gene matches. The CDR3 consists of 16 residues. The DNA of the CDR3 is TGTGCCACCAGTGATCCGGGACAGACCACGACCGGGGAGCTGTTTTTT. Translation gives CATSDPGQTTTGELFF.

There are many counts of this clonotype. The rearrangement links TRBV10-3 to TRBJ1-5; D ambiguous. CDR1 ENHRY and CDR2 SYGVKD come from the germline V gene. The CDR3 runs to 14 residues. Trimming cost V 3 bases and J 1 base, with 7 bases left between them. The CDR3 DNA follows: TGTGCCATCAGTGACCTCGGGAGCAATCAGCCCCAGCATTTT. Residues: CAISDLGSNQPQHF.

The chain employs TRBV7-2 and TRBJ2-1; 7 nucleotides align to TRBD1. The CDR3 totals 14 residues. The trim removed 1 base at V and 8 bases at J, leaving 5 bases unmatched. Germline values: CDR1 SGHTA, CDR2 FQGNSA. Here the CDR3 reads CASSLVGQYDEQFF. For the CDR3, the DNA is TGTGCCAGCAGCTTAGTGGGACAGTACGATGAGCAGTTCTTC.